This TCR beta chain was recorded in a study of blood T cell repertoires in COVID-19. The CDR3 has 15 amino acids. V shed 6 bases, J shed 1 base, and the junction held 10 bases outside the gene matches. The germline V gene encodes CDR1 SQVTM and CDR2 ANQGSEA. Method: immunoSEQ multiplex PCR; TCRdb's copy keeps in-frame clones and lacks some. Here the sample spans around 290,000 clones, approximately 89% being singletons. This clone was observed a handful of times. The TCR was taken from a woman aged 18-30 years who had recovered from COVID-19. Source material: PBMCs or T cells enriched from blood (not recorded which). The V and J genes are TRBV29-1 and TRBJ2-3, with 7 positions matching TRBD1. The CDR3 DNA sequence: TGCAGCGTAGATACAGGGGTTGGGGGCACAGATACGCAGTATTTT. Its translation is CSVDTGVGGTDTQYF.